These 29 T cell receptor beta chains came from one sample sequenced in a study of T cell responses to AZD1222 COVID-19 vaccine. Assay: immunoSEQ multiplex PCR; the TCRdb copy retains only in-frame clones and omits some. The top ten clones hold around 4.9% of a sample with roughly 4,700 clones, around nine tenths of them seen once. Sequencing used peripheral blood, obtained 28 days after the second AZD1222 dose. These receptors were taken from an adult who received the AZD1222 COVID-19 vaccine.

The rearrangement links TRBV28 to TRBJ2-7, with 7 nucleotides matching TRBD2. J gave up 0 bases and V 3 bases, and 8 bases lay outside the gene matches. This CDR3 has 16 amino acids. Germline loops: CDR1 MDHEN, CDR2 SYDVKM. CDR3 DNA: TGTGCCAGCAGTTTCGATGAGGGAGGGGTCTCCTACGAGCAGTACTTC. As protein: CASSFDEGGVSYEQYF.

This chain connects TRBV18 to TRBJ1-5; the D gene is possibly TRBD1 (5 bases). Trimming shortened V by 5 bases and J by 4 bases, and 9 bases separated the two germline ends. This CDR3 region has 13 residues. The germline CDR1 and CDR2 sequences are KGHSH and LQKENI. As DNA, the CDR3 is TGTGCCAGCTCAGAGGGGCAAAATCAGCCCCAGCATTTT. This codes for CASSEGQNQPQHF.

The rearrangement uses TRBV27 and TRBJ1-2, with D uncertain. The V end lost 4 bases, the J end lost 7 bases, and 10 bases lay between the germline ends. CDR3 length: 12 amino acids. Germline V CDR1 and CDR2: MNHEY, SMNVEV (reference sequence). CDR3 in amino acids: CASSSTAGGYTF. The DNA of the CDR3 is TGTGCCAGCAGTTCGACGGCGGGTGGCTACACCTTC.

The V and J genes are TRBV28 and TRBJ1-2, with a tentative D call TRBD1 (5 bases). Germline loops: CDR1 MDHEN, CDR2 SYDVKM. The CDR3 extends over 11 amino acids. Trimming removed 6 bases from V and 8 bases from J, with 10 bases in between. The CDR3 spells CASSFRVGYTF. The CDR3 DNA reads TGTGCCAGCAGCTTCAGGGTAGGCTACACCTTC.

The chain employs TRBV4-3 and TRBJ2-3; no clear D gene. Germline V gene sequence: CDR1 LGHNA, CDR2 YSLEER. Trimming took off 0 bases at V and 5 bases at J, with 6 bases between the two ends. This CDR3 comprises 13 residues. CDR3 bases: TGCGCCAGCAGCCAAGACAGGAAAGATACGCAGTATTTT. Residues: CASSQDRKDTQYF.

The J gene is TRBJ2-1, the V gene TRBV14, with TRBD1 as a possible D gene (6 bases). The CDR3 runs 15 residues. Trimming stripped 4 bases from V and 4 bases from J, with 14 bases between. CDR1 and CDR2 (germline): SGHDN, FVKESK. The CDR3 nucleotides read TGTGCCAGCAGCCCGCAGGGGAAGGTTTACAATGAGCAGTTCTTC. Translation gives CASSPQGKVYNEQFF.

The CDR3 region is CASSEYGGNTEAFF. Written as DNA, the CDR3 is TGTGCCAGCAGTGAATACGGGGGTAACACTGAAGCTTTCTTT. The chain links TRBV6-1 to TRBJ1-1, with D possibly being TRBD1 (5 bases). Germline-derived CDR1 and CDR2 are MNHNS and SASEGT. Trimming shortened V by 2 bases and J by 2 bases, and 9 bases separated the two germline ends. CDR3 size: 14 residues.

The rearrangement links TRBV4-1 to TRBJ2-1, with D unresolved. Trimming cost V 1 base and J 7 bases, with 8 bases left between them. Germline CDR1 is MGHRA and CDR2 is YSYEKL. The CDR3 runs to 13 residues. CDR3 amino acids: CASSQGQVNEQFF. The CDR3 DNA reads as TGCGCCAGCAGCCAAGGACAAGTGAATGAGCAGTTCTTC.

The rearrangement joins TRBV10-2 to TRBJ2-2; possibly TRBD1 for D (5 bases). Germline V gene sequence: CDR1 WSHSY, CDR2 SAAADI. The CDR3 loop spans 16 amino acids. V was cut by 3 bases and J by 3 bases, with 14 bases left in between. The CDR3 spells CASSDGQGVYTGELFF. The CDR3 DNA sequence: TGCGCCAGCAGTGACGGGCAGGGTGTTTACACCGGGGAGCTGTTTTTT.

The V gene is TRBV12-3 or TRBV12-4, the J gene TRBJ2-5, with TRBD1 identical over 8 bases. The length of the CDR3 is 13 residues. The V and J ends lost 5 bases and 5 bases, in that order; junction bases with no gene match: 4. CDR3 residues: CASSRTGRETQYF. In DNA, the CDR3 is TGTGCCAGCAGTAGGACAGGGCGGGAGACCCAGTACTTC.

CDR3 residues: CASSMRTTGANVLTF. The DNA for the CDR3 is TGTGCCAGTAGTATGCGGACGACTGGGGCCAACGTCCTGACTTTC. The chain uses TRBV19 and TRBJ2-6; D is ambiguous. The V gene's germline CDR1 is LNHDA and CDR2 SQIVND (reference sequence). CDR3 size: 15 residues. V lost 3 bases to trimming and J lost 2 bases, with 8 bases between them.

The chain joins TRBV29-1 to TRBJ1-3; D gene ambiguous. This CDR3 is built from 14 residues. Trimming cost V 4 bases and J 0 bases, with 10 bases left between them. Germline V lookup: CDR1 SQVTM, CDR2 ANQGSEA. The chain's CDR3 is CSVVIRNSGNTIYF. The CDR3 DNA reads as TGCAGCGTTGTGATCCGCAACTCTGGAAACACCATATATTTT.

The genes are TRBV20-1 and TRBJ1-5, with a possible D match to TRBD1 (6 bases). This CDR3 comprises 14 residues. Germline V gene data show CDR1 as DFQATT and CDR2 as SNEGSKA (reference sequence). Trimming took 3 bases from V and 7 from J, leaving 16 bases between them. The CDR3 nucleotides are TGCAGTGCTAGTTTGGGGGGGGCCGGCCAGCCCCAGCATTTT. This translates into CSASLGGAGQPQHF.

The rearrangement uses TRBV6-6 and TRBJ2-7, with 10 bases that match TRBD1. The CDR3 is 15 residues long. The junction had 7 bases not matched to a gene; V was cut back by 7 bases and J by 1 base. CDR1 is MNHNY, CDR2 SVGAGI, per germline (reference sequence). DNA for the CDR3: TGTGCCAGCACTCCCGGGACAGGGGCTTCCTACGAGCAGTACTTC. Its translation: CASTPGTGASYEQYF.

This clone was observed a few times. This rearrangement joins TRBV19 to TRBJ2-7; TRBD1 matches 8 bases. V was clipped by 5 bases and J by 2 bases; unmatched bases: 5. CDR3 size: 14 residues. CDR1 is LNHDA, CDR2 SQIVND, per germline (reference sequence). The CDR3 sequence is CASSSGQGAYEQYF. The CDR3 DNA reads TGTGCCAGTAGTTCCGGACAGGGTGCCTACGAGCAGTACTTC.

This chain joins TRBV5-1 and TRBJ2-1, with D perhaps matching TRBD2 (6 bases). The V gene's germline CDR1 is SGHRS and CDR2 YFSETQ. This CDR3 contains 15 residues. Trimming cost V 2 bases and J 2 bases, with 11 bases left between them. CDR3 loop: CASSFLQRAYNEQFF. The CDR3 bases are TGCGCCAGCAGCTTCCTTCAGCGGGCCTACAATGAGCAGTTCTTC. Together with reference TRBV5-1 and TRBJ2-1, the CDR3 gives the full variable domain: KAGVTQTPRYLIKTRGQQVTLSCSPISGHRSVSWYQQTPGQGLQFLFEYFSETQRNKGNFPGRFSGRQFSNSRSEMNVSTLELGDSALYLCASSFLQRAYNEQFFGPGTRLTVL.

V usage is TRBV6-1 and J usage is TRBJ1-2; D remains unclear. Germline V gene lookup returns CDR1 MNHNS and CDR2 SASEGT. The CDR3 extends over 15 amino acids. V dropped 0 bases and J dropped 2 bases, with 10 bases sitting between them. The CDR3, as DNA: TGTGCCAGCAGTGAAGCCTTTACAGTGAACTATGGCTACACCTTC. It is translated as CASSEAFTVNYGYTF.

The gene calls are TRBV19 and TRBJ1-5; 7 bases align to TRBD1. Germline V gene data show CDR1 as LNHDA and CDR2 as SQIVND (reference sequence). Germline trimming cut 3 bases from V and 7 bases from J; bases unmatched to any gene: 9. CDR3 length equals 15 residues. The chain's CDR3 is CASSMTGSWLQPQHF. CDR3 nucleotides: TGTGCCAGTAGTATGACAGGGAGCTGGCTACAGCCCCAGCATTTT.

CDR3 DNA sequence: TGTGCCAGCAGCTTGACTAGCGGGGGCGTTTTTGAGCAGTTCTTC. Translating gives CASSLTSGGVFEQFF. This chain connects TRBV7-8 to TRBJ2-1, with TRBD2 identical over 12 bases. With 3 bases clipped from V and 9 bases from J, the junction kept 6 bases outside the gene matches. CDR3 length: 15 amino acids. In germline, CDR1 is SGHVS, CDR2 FQNEAQ.

V usage is TRBV12-5 and J usage is TRBJ2-3; D not certain. Per the germline V gene, CDR1 is LGHNT and CDR2 is FRNRAP. CDR3 length: 14 amino acids. Trimming took 2 bases from V and 6 from J, leaving 12 bases between them. The CDR3 loop is CASGLSAARDTQYF. The CDR3 DNA sequence: TGTGCTAGTGGTTTGTCGGCTGCTCGGGATACGCAGTATTTT.

V and J are TRBV11-2 and TRBJ2-7; D not certain. CDR3 length equals 13 residues. CDR1 is SGHAT and CDR2 is FQNNGV in the germline V gene. Trimming cost V 3 bases and J 2 bases, with 8 bases left between them. CDR3 residues: CASSFLPTYEQYF. The CDR3, as DNA: TGTGCCAGCAGCTTTCTACCGACCTACGAGCAGTACTTC.

The chain carries TRBV28 and TRBJ2-6; TRBD1 matches 7 bases. After removal of 4 bases from V and 4 bases from J, the junction contained 10 bases not matched to a gene. The germline CDR1 and CDR2 sequences are MDHEN and SYDVKM. The CDR3 length is 17 residues. In DNA, the CDR3 is TGTGCCAGCAGTTCACAGGGGATGTCCTTAGGGGCCAACGTCCTGACTTTC. Translated, it gives CASSSQGMSLGANVLTF. Supplemented by reference TRBV28 and TRBJ2-6, the full variable domain reads DVKVTQSSRYLVKRTGEKVFLECVQDMDHENMFWYRQDPGLGLRLIYFSYDVKMKEKGDIPEGYSVSREKKERFSLILESASTNQTSMYLCASSSQGMSLGANVLTFGAGSRLTVL.

The chain combines TRBV7-8 with TRBJ1-2, with D uncertain. CDR1 is SGHVS, CDR2 FQNEAQ, per germline. There are 12 residues in the CDR3. Trimming stripped 4 bases from V and 13 bases from J, with 16 bases between. CDR3 DNA: TGTGCCAGCAGCTCCCGGGGTCTTAACTCCACCTTC. Amino acids: CASSSRGLNSTF.

The chain recombines TRBV3-1 (or the pseudogene TRBV3-2) with TRBJ1-1; no clear D. The CDR3 runs to 14 residues. The germline V gene encodes CDR1 LGHDT and CDR2 YNNKEL (reference sequence). Trimming took 6 bases from V and 3 from J, leaving 14 bases between them. As DNA, the CDR3 is TGTGCCAGCAGTACACACGGAAGGGACACTGAAGCTTTCTTT. This codes for CASSTHGRDTEAFF.

V gene TRBV6-5 combines with J gene TRBJ1-2, with D unclear. The ends were cut back, 0 bases at V and 2 bases at J, with 10 bases in the middle. The CDR3 is 15 amino acids. The germline CDR1 and CDR2 sequences are MNHEY and SVGAGI. CDR3 nucleotides: TGTGCCAGCAGTTACTCACAGCCATGGAACTATGGCTACACCTTC. The encoded protein is CASSYSQPWNYGYTF.

The rearrangement links TRBV13 to TRBJ2-1; 7 bases match TRBD2. J gave up 10 bases and V 0 bases, and 9 bases lay outside the gene matches. The CDR3 extends over 15 amino acids. CDR1 is PRHDT, CDR2 FYEKMQ, per germline (reference sequence). This chain's CDR3 is CASSLGGGTVGEQFF. The CDR3 coding sequence is TGTGCCAGCAGCTTAGGCGGGGGGACCGTGGGCGAGCAGTTCTTC.

This chain uses TRBV18 with TRBJ1-5; D remains ambiguous. Germline V CDR1 and CDR2: KGHSH, LQKENI. V lost 6 bases, J lost 3 bases, and 9 bases lay in between. This CDR3 region has 13 residues. CDR3 protein: CASSEAPNQPQHF. DNA of the CDR3: TGTGCCAGCTCCGAAGCCCCCAATCAGCCCCAGCATTTT.

This sequence joins TRBV7-3 and TRBJ2-3, with TRBD2 as a possible D gene (6 bases). This CDR3 has 15 amino acids. Germline V gene sequence: CDR1 SGHTA, CDR2 FQGTGA. The ends were cut back, 6 bases at V and 1 base at J, with 14 bases in the middle. The CDR3 DNA is TGTGCCAGCAGTCCCACTAGCTTGGGCACAGATACGCAGTATTTT. Translation gives CASSPTSLGTDTQYF.

The genes are TRBV30 and TRBJ1-1; 7 nucleotides line up with TRBD1. The CDR3 has 17 amino acids. Trimming took 1 base from V and 2 from J; bases not matched to a gene: 13. Germline assignment: CDR1 GTSNPN and CDR2 SVGIG (reference sequence). The CDR3 protein is CAWSAPWGQQLNTEAFF. In DNA, the CDR3 is TGTGCCTGGAGTGCCCCCTGGGGACAGCAACTTAACACTGAAGCTTTCTTT.